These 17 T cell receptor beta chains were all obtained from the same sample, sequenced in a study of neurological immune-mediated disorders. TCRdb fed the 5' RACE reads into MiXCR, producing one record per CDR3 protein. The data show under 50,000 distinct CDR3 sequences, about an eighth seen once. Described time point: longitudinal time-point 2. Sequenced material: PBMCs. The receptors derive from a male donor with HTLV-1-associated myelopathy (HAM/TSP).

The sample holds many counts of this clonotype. Written as DNA, the CDR3 is TGTGCCAGCAGCTCGAGAGAGGTACGGCAAGAGACCCAGTACTTC. Protein: CASSSREVRQETQYF. The chain combines TRBV5-6 with TRBJ2-5, with D unclear. Trimming removed 3 bases at V and 2 bases at J, with 14 bases between. Germline loops: CDR1 SGHDT, CDR2 YYEEEE. The CDR3 sequence is 15 residues long.

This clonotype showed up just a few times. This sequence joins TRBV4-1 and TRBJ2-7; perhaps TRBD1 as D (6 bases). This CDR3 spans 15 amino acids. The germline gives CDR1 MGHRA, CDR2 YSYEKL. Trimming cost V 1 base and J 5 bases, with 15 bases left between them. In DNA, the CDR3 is TGCGCCAGCAGCCAAGTAGGCCAGGGGATCGACGAGCAGTACTTC. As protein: CASSQVGQGIDEQYF.

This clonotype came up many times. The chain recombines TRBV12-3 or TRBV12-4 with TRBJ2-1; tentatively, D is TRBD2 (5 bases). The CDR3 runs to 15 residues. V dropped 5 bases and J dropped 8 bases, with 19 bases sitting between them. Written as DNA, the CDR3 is TGTGCCAGCAGTACCGGCCAACGAGGGAGATATGAGCAGTTCTTC. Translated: CASSTGQRGRYEQFF.

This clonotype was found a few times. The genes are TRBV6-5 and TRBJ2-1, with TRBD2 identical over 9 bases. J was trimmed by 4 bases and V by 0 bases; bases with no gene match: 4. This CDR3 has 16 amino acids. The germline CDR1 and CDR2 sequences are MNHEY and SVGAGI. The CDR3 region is CASSYSSSGVYNEQFF. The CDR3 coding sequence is TGTGCCAGCAGTTACTCCTCTAGCGGGGTTTACAATGAGCAGTTCTTC.

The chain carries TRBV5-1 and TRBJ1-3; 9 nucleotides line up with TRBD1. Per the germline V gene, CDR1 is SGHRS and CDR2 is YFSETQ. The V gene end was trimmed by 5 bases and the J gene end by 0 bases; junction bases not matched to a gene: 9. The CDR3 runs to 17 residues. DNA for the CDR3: TGCGCCAGCAGTACACTGGGACAGGGATACTCTGGAAACACCATATATTTT. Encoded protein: CASSTLGQGYSGNTIYF.

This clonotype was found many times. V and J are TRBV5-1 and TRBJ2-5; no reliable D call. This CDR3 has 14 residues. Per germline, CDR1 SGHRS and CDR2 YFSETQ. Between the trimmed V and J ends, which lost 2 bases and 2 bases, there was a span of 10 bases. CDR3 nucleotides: TGCGCCAGCAGCTTAAGGGCCACACAAGAGACCCAGTACTTC. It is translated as CASSLRATQETQYF.

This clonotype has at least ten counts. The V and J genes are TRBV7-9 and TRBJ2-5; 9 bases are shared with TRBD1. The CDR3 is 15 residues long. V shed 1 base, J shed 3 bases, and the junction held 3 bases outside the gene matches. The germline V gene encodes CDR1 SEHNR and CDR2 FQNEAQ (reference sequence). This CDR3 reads CASSLGTGVEETQYF. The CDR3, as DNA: TGTGCCAGCAGCTTAGGGACAGGGGTTGAAGAGACCCAGTACTTC.

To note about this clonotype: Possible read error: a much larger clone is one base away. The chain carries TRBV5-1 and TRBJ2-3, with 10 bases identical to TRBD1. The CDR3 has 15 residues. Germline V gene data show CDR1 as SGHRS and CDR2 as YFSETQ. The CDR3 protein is CATSFGTGGTDTQYF. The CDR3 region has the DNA TGCGCCACCAGCTTCGGGACAGGGGGCACAGATACGCAGTATTTT.

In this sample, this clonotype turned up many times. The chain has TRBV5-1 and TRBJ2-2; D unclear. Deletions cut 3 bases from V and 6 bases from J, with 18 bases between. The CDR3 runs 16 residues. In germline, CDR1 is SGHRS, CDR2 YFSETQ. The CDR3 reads CASSSSGLTRAGELFF. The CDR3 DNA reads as TGCGCCAGCAGCTCCTCCGGGCTCACCCGGGCCGGGGAGCTGTTTTTT.

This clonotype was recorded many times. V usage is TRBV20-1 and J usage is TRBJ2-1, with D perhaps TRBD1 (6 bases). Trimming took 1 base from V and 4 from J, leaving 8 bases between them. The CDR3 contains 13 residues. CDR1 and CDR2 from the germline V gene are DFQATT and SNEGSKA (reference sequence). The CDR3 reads CSARVDRYNEQFF. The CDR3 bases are TGCAGTGCTAGAGTGGACAGATACAATGAGCAGTTCTTC.

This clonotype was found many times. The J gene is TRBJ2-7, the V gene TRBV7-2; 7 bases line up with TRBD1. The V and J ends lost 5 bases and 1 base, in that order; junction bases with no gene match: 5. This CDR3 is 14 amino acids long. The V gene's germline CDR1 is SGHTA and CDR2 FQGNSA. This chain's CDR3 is CASSTRQGSYEQYF. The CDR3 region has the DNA TGTGCCAGCAGCACCCGACAGGGTTCCTACGAGCAGTACTTC. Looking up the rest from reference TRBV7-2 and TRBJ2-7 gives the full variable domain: GAGVSQSPSNKVTEKGKDVELRCDPISGHTALYWYRQSLGQGLEFLIYFQGNSAPDKSGLPSDRFSAERTGGSVSTLTIQRTQQEDSAVYLCASSTRQGSYEQYFGPGTRLTVT.

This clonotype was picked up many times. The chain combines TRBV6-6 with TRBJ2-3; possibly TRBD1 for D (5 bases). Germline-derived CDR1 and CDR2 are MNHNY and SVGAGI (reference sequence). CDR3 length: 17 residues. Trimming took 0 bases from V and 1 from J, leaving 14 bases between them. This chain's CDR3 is CASSYSSSQGGTDTQYF. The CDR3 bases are TGTGCCAGCAGTTACTCGAGTAGTCAGGGTGGCACAGATACGCAGTATTTT.

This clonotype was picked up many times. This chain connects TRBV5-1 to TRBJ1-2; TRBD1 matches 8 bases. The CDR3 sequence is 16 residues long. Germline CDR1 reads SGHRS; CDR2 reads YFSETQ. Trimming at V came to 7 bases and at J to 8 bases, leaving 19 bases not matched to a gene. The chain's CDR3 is CASAVLTGQVVGGYTF. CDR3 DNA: TGCGCCAGCGCCGTACTAACGGGACAGGTGGTTGGAGGCTACACCTTC. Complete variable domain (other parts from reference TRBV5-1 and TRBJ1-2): KAGVTQTPRYLIKTRGQQVTLSCSPISGHRSVSWYQQTPGQGLQFLFEYFSETQRNKGNFPGRFSGRQFSNSRSEMNVSTLELGDSALYLCASAVLTGQVVGGYTFGSGTRLTVV.

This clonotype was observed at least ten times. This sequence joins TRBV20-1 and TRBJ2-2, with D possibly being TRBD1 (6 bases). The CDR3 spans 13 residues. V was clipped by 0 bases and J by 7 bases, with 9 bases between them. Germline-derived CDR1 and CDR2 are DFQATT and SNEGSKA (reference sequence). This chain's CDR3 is CSAREAGVGELFF. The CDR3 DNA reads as TGCAGTGCTAGAGAGGCAGGGGTCGGGGAGCTGTTTTTT.

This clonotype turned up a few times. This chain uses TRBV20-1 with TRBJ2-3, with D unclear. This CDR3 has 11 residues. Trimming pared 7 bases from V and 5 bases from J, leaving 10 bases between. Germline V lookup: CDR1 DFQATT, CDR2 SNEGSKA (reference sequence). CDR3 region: CSGNPGDTQYF. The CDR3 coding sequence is TGCAGTGGCAACCCCGGAGATACGCAGTATTTT.

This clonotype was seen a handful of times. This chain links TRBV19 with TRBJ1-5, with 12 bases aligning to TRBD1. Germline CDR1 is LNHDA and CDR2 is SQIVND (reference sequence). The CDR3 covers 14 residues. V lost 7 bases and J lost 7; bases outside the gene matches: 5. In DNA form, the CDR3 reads TGTGCCAGTACCGGGACAGGGGGCAGGCAGCCCCAGCATTTT. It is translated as CASTGTGGRQPQHF.

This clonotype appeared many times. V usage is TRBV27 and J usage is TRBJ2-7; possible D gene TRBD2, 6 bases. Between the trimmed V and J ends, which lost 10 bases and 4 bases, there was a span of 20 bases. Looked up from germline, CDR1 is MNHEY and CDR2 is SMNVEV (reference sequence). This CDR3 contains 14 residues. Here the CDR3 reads CATRVGKEGYEQYF. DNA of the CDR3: TGTGCCACCCGAGTCGGTAAGGAGGGTTACGAGCAGTACTTC.